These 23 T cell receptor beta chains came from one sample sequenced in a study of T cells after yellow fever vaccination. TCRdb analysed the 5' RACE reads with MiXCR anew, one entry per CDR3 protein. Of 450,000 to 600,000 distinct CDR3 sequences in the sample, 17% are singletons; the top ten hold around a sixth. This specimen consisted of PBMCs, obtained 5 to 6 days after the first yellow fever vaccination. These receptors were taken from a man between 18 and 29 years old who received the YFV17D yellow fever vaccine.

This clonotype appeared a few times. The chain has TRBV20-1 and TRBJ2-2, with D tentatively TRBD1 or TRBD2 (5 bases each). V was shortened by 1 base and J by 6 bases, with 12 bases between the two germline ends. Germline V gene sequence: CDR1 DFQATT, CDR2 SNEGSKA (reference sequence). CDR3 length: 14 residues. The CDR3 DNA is TGCAGTGCTAGAGTGGCCAGGGACCCCGGGGAGCTGTTTTTT. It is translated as CSARVARDPGELFF.

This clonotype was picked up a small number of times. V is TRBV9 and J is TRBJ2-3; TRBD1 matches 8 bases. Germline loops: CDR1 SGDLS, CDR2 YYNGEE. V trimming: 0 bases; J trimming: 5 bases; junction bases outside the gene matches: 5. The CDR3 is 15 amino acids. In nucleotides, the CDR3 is TGTGCCAGCAGCGTAGGGGGCAGGGGGCTAGATACGCAGTATTTT. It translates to CASSVGGRGLDTQYF. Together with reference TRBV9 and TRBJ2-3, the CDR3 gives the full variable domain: DSGVTQTPKHLITATGQRVTLRCSPRSGDLSVYWYQQSLDQGLQFLIQYYNGEERAKGNILERFSAQQFPDLHSELNLSSLELGDSALYFCASSVGGRGLDTQYFGPGTRLTVL.

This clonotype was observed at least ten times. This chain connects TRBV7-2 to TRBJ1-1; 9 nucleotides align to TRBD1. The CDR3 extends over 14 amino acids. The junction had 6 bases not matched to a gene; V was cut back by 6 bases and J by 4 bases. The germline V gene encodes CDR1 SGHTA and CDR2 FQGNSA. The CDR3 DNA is TGTGCCAGCAGTACAGGACAGGGGAGCACTGAAGCTTTCTTT. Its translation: CASSTGQGSTEAFF.

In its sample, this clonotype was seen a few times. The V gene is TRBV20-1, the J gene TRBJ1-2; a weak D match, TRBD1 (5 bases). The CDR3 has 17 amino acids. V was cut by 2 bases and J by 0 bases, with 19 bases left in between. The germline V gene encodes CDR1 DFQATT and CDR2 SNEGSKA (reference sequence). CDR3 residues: CSARIGTGTSANYGYTF. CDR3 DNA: TGCAGTGCTAGAATCGGTACTGGGACTTCCGCTAACTATGGCTACACCTTC.

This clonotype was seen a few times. CDR3 DNA sequence: TGTGCCAGCAGCTTGGATGGCCTCGGGGAGCTGTTTTTT. This gives the protein CASSLDGLGELFF. V usage is TRBV5-5 and J usage is TRBJ2-2, with D unresolved. The CDR3 is 13 amino acids. Germline V gene lookup returns CDR1 SGHKS and CDR2 YYEKEE (reference sequence). V was trimmed by 0 bases and J by 7 bases, leaving 7 bases between them. The full variable domain, rest sourced from reference TRBV5-5 and TRBJ2-2, is DAGVTQSPTHLIKTRGQQVTLRCSPISGHKSVSWYQQVLGQGPQFIFQYYEKEERGRGNFPDRFSARQFPNYSSELNVNALLLGDSALYLCASSLDGLGELFFGEGSRLTVL.

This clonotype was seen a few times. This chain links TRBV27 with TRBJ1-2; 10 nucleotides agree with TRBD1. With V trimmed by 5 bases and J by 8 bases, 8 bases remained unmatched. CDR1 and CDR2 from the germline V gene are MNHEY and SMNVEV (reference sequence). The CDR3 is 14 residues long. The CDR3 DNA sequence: TGTGCCAGCAGTGGGGGACAGGGGTGGTTGGGCTACACCTTC. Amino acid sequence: CASSGGQGWLGYTF.

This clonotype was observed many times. CDR3 in amino acids: CASSQEGIGATNTGELFF. The CDR3 DNA reads TGCGCCAGCAGCCAAGAAGGAATCGGGGCCACGAACACCGGGGAGCTGTTTTTT. The chain joins TRBV4-3 to TRBJ2-2, with D perhaps matching TRBD1 or TRBD2 (5 bases each). The CDR3 spans 18 residues. Per the germline V gene, CDR1 is LGHNA and CDR2 is YSLEER. V was pared by 0 bases and J by 0 bases, with 14 bases between.

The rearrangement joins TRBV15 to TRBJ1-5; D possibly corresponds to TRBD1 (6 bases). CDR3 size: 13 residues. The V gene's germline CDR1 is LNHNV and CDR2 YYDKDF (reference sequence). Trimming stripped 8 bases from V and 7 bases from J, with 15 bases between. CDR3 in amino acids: CATSQGSGQPQHF. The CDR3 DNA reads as TGTGCCACCTCACAGGGTTCTGGGCAGCCCCAGCATTTT.

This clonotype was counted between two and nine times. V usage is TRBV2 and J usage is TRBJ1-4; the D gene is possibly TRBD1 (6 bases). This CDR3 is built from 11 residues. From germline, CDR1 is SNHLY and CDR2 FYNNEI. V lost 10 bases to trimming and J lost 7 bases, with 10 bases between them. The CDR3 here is CAIYRAEKLFF. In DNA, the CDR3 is TGTGCCATATACAGGGCTGAAAAACTGTTTTTT.

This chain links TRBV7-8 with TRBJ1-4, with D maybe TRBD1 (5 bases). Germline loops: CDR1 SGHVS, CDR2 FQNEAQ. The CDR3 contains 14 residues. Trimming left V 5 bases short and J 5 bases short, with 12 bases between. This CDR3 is CASSIRWGNEKLFF. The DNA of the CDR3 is TGTGCCAGCAGCATCCGATGGGGCAATGAAAAACTGTTTTTT. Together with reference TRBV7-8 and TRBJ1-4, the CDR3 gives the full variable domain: GAGVSQSPRYKVAKRGQDVALRCDPISGHVSLFWYQQALGQGPEFLTYFQNEAQLDKSGLPSDRFFAERPEGSVSTLKIQRTQQEDSAVYLCASSIRWGNEKLFFGSGTQLSVL.

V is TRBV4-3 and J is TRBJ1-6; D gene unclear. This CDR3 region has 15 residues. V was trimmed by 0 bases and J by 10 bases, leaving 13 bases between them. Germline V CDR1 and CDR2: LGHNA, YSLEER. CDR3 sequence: CASSQDVERGSPLHF. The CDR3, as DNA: TGCGCCAGCAGCCAAGATGTGGAGCGGGGATCACCCCTCCACTTT.

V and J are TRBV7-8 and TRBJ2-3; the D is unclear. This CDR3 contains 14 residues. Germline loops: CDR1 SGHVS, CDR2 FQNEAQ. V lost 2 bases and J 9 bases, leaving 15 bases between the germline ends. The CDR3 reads CASSLLSGSATQYF. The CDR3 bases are TGTGCCAGCAGCTTATTGTCTGGGTCGGCGACGCAGTATTTT.

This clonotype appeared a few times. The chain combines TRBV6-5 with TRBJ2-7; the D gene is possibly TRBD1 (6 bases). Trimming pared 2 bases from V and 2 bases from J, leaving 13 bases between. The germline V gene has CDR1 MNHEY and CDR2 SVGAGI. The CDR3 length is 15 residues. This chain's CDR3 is CASSYLQGITYEQYF. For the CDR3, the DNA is TGTGCCAGCAGTTACCTTCAGGGGATAACCTACGAGCAGTACTTC.

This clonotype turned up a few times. The CDR3 DNA reads TGTGCCAGCAGCACCCAGCGACTCGAGGGTAACCCCCTCCACTTT. This sequence encodes CASSTQRLEGNPLHF. The chain recombines TRBV7-9 with TRBJ1-6, with D hard to call. This CDR3 has 15 amino acids. Trimming removed 5 bases at V and 13 bases at J, with 21 bases between. Germline CDR1 and CDR2: SEHNR and FQNEAQ (reference sequence).

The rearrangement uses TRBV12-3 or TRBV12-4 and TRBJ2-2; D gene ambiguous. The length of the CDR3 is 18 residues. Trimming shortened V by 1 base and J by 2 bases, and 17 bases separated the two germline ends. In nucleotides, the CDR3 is TGTGCCAGCAGTTTAGTCGGTCTGACTGGCGGAAACACCGGGGAGCTGTTTTTT. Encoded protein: CASSLVGLTGGNTGELFF.

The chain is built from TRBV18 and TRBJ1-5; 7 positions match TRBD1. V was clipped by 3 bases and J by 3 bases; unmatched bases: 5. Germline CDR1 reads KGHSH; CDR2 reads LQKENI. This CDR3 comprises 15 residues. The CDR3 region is CASSPRGQLNQPQHF. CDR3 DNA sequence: TGTGCCAGCTCACCCCGGGGACAGCTCAATCAGCCCCAGCATTTT.

The CDR3 loop reads CASRPRGVTDTGELFF. Written as DNA, the CDR3 is TGTGCCAGCAGGCCTAGGGGGGTAACAGATACCGGGGAGCTGTTTTTT. The V call is TRBV27, the J call TRBJ2-2, with D perhaps given as TRBD1 or TRBD2 (6 bases each). This CDR3 is built from 16 residues. Germline lookup yields CDR1 MNHEY and CDR2 SMNVEV (reference sequence). V was clipped by 6 bases and J by 5 bases, with 19 bases between them.

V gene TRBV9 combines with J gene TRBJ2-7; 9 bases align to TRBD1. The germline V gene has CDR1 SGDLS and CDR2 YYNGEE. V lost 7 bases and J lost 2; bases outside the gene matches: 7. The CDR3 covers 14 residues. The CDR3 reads CASSWTGDAYEQYF. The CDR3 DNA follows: TGTGCCAGCTCCTGGACAGGGGACGCCTACGAGCAGTACTTC.

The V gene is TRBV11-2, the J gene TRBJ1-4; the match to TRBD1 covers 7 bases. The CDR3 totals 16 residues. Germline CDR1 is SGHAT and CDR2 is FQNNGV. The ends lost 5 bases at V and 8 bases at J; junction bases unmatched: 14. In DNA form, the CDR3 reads TGTGCCAGCAGCCCGACCTTGATGACAGGGAGAGAAAAACTGTTTTTT. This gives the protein CASSPTLMTGREKLFF. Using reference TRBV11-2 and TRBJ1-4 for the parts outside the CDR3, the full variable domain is EAGVAQSPRYKIIEKRQSVAFWCNPISGHATLYWYQQILGQGPKLLIQFQNNGVVDDSQLPKDRFSAERLKGVDSTLKIQPAKLEDSAVYLCASSPTLMTGREKLFFGSGTQLSVL.

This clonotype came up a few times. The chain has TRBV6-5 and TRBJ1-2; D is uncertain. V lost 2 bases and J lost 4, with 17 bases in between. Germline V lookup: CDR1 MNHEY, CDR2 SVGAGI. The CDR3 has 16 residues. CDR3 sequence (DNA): TGTGCCAGCAGTTACGCGACCTTGGGAGGGTCCTATGGCTACACCTTC. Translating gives CASSYATLGGSYGYTF.

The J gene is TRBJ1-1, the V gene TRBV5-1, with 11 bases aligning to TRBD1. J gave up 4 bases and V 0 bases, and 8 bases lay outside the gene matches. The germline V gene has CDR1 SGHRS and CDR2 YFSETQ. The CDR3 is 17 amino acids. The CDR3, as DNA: TGCGCCAGCAGCTTGGAGGGACAGGGGGTCAGGGGCACTGAAGCTTTCTTT. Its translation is CASSLEGQGVRGTEAFF. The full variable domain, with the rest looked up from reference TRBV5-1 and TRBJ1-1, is KAGVTQTPRYLIKTRGQQVTLSCSPISGHRSVSWYQQTPGQGLQFLFEYFSETQRNKGNFPGRFSGRQFSNSRSEMNVSTLELGDSALYLCASSLEGQGVRGTEAFFGQGTRLTVV.

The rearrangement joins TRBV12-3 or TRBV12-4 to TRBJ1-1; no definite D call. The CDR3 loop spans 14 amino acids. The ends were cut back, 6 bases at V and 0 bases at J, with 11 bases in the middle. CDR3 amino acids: CASRTFGLNTEAFF. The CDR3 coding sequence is TGTGCCAGCAGGACGTTCGGCCTGAACACTGAAGCTTTCTTT.

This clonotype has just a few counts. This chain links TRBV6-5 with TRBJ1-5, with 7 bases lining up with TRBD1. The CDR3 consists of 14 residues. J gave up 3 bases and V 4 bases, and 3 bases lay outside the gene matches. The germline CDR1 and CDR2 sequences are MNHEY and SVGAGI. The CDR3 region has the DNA TGTGCCAGCAGTTCGGGACAGTTCAATCAGCCCCAGCATTTT. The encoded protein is CASSSGQFNQPQHF.